This T cell receptor (beta chain) originates from a study of cytomegalovirus exposure and HLA in healthy donors. CDR3 size: 15 residues. V lost 7 bases and J lost 4; bases outside the gene matches: 8. Germline lookup yields CDR1 SGHDN and CDR2 FVKESK. The PCR made use of 60 Vbeta and 13 Jbeta primers. Only in-frame clones appear in the TCRdb table, and some are missing; sequencing was by immunoSEQ multiplex PCR. Of some 170,000 clones in the sample, 79% were seen once. Source material: PBMCs. This chain connects TRBV14 to TRBJ2-2; 8 positions agree with TRBD1. The receptor was isolated from a man aged 40-50 years in good health and CMV-seronegative. CDR3 in amino acids: CASNLGQAFTGELFF. Written as DNA, the CDR3 is TGTGCCAGCAACTTGGGACAGGCATTCACCGGGGAGCTGTTTTTT. Full variable domain (rest looked up from reference TRBV14 and TRBJ2-2): EAGVTQFPSHSVIEKGQTVTLRCDPISGHDNLYWYRRVMGKEIKFLLHFVKESKQDESGMPNNRFLAERTGGTYSTLKVQPAELEDSGVYFCASNLGQAFTGELFFGEGSRLTVL.